These 13 T cell receptor beta chains were sequenced from one sample in a study of T cell responses to AZD1222 COVID-19 vaccine. The repertoire was sequenced with immunoSEQ multiplex PCR; TCRdb's copy has only in-frame clones and lacks some. The repertoire holds 95,000 to 100,000 clones, with almost 90% as singletons. Sequences were derived from peripheral blood, sampled 28 days after the second AZD1222 dose. Receptor source: an adult who received the AZD1222 COVID-19 vaccine.

V and J are TRBV20-1 and TRBJ2-5; D unresolved. Germline assignment: CDR1 DFQATT and CDR2 SNEGSKA (reference sequence). Trimming removed 2 bases at V and 4 bases at J, with 5 bases between. The length of the CDR3 is 11 residues. The CDR3 nucleotides read TGCAGTGCTAGAATTCCAGAGACCCAGTACTTC. This translates into CSARIPETQYF.

The chain couples TRBV24-1 to TRBJ1-2; 10 bases are shared with TRBD1. This CDR3 is 15 amino acids long. Germline values: CDR1 KGHDR, CDR2 SFDVKD. Germline trimming cut 5 bases from V and 8 bases from J; bases unmatched to any gene: 10. In DNA, the CDR3 is TGTGCCACCAGTGGCTTGCCCGGGACAGGGGACGGCTACACCTTC. This encodes CATSGLPGTGDGYTF.

Only a few counts were recorded for this clone. This chain joins TRBV19 and TRBJ2-7, with D tentatively TRBD2 (6 bases). With 4 bases removed from V and 0 bases from J, the gap between germline ends came to 13 bases. CDR1 and CDR2 (germline): LNHDA, SQIVND (reference sequence). This CDR3 is 15 amino acids long. Written as DNA, the CDR3 is TGTGCCAGTAGTAGCCCCGGCGGGACCTCCTACGAGCAGTACTTC. This codes for CASSSPGGTSYEQYF.

The chain uses TRBV18 and TRBJ1-2, with 8 bases matching TRBD1. Per the germline V gene, CDR1 is KGHSH and CDR2 is LQKENI. V shed 3 bases, J shed 7 bases, and the junction held 10 bases outside the gene matches. This CDR3 is built from 15 residues. In DNA, the CDR3 is TGTGCCAGCTCACCTTTGACAGGGGAAAGAAGTGGCTACACCTTC. It yields the protein CASSPLTGERSGYTF.

This clone has just one count. J is TRBJ1-1 and V is TRBV19; D gene uncertain. Germline assignment: CDR1 LNHDA and CDR2 SQIVND (reference sequence). The CDR3 spans 16 residues. The germline V and J ends were trimmed by 1 base and 1 base, with 13 bases remaining between them. CDR3 protein: CASSIGHYRGNTEAFF. The CDR3 region has the DNA TGTGCCAGTAGTATAGGACACTATCGGGGGAACACTGAAGCTTTCTTT. Based on the CDR3 plus reference TRBV19 and TRBJ1-1, the full variable domain is DGGITQSPKYLFRKEGQNVTLSCEQNLNHDAMYWYRQDPGQGLRLIYYSQIVNDFQKGDIAEGYSVSREKKESFPLTVTSAQKNPTAFYLCASSIGHYRGNTEAFFGQGTRLTVV.

V usage is TRBV11-2 and J usage is TRBJ2-5, with a tentative D call TRBD2 (5 bases). This CDR3 has 13 amino acids. Trimming removed 5 bases from V and 2 bases from J, with 9 bases in between. The germline V gene has CDR1 SGHAT and CDR2 FQNNGV. This CDR3 is CASSRGLQETQYF. The CDR3 bases are TGTGCCAGCAGCCGAGGACTTCAAGAGACCCAGTACTTC.

J is TRBJ2-1 and V is TRBV19; maybe TRBD2 (6 bases). This CDR3 region has 15 residues. Germline CDR1 is LNHDA and CDR2 is SQIVND (reference sequence). V dropped 6 bases and J dropped 6 bases, with 18 bases sitting between them. The CDR3 reads CASSIPGRGGNEQFF. The DNA of the CDR3 is TGTGCCAGTAGCATCCCCGGGAGAGGCGGCAATGAGCAGTTCTTC.

The chain has TRBV10-1 and TRBJ2-1; D might be TRBD1 (6 bases). This CDR3 is built from 18 residues. V dropped 3 bases and J dropped 6 bases, with 24 bases sitting between them. Germline loops: CDR1 WNHNN, CDR2 SYGVQD (reference sequence). For the CDR3, the DNA is TGCGCCAGCAGTGATGGACAGTCAACCGGTGCCTTTTCCAATGAGCAGTTCTTC. Its protein is CASSDGQSTGAFSNEQFF.

V is TRBV19 and J is TRBJ1-5; 7 nucleotides line up with TRBD1. Germline trimming cut 8 bases from V and 0 bases from J; bases unmatched to any gene: 10. This CDR3 is built from 16 residues. Germline loops: CDR1 LNHDA, CDR2 SQIVND (reference sequence). CDR3 nucleotide sequence: TGTGCCAGTTCCTGGACGGGACAGCATAGCAATCAGCCCCAGCATTTT. Translation gives CASSWTGQHSNQPQHF.

This rearrangement joins TRBV24-1 to TRBJ2-7; D gene ambiguous. Near its end, the DNA agrees better with TRBJ2-4, so the J call may be wrong. Germline V gene data show CDR1 as KGHDR and CDR2 as SFDVKD. The CDR3 is made up of 11 amino acids. The CDR3 spells CATSDSFIQYF. The CDR3 DNA reads as TGTGCCACCAGTGATAGTTTCATTCAGTACTTC.

This rearrangement joins TRBV9 to TRBJ2-7, with D perhaps matching TRBD2 (7 bases). Germline CDR1 SGDLS, CDR2 YYNGEE. This CDR3 spans 14 amino acids. V shed 5 bases and J shed 0 bases, with 12 bases lying between them. CDR3 in amino acids: CASSRGGYSYEQYF. The CDR3 DNA follows: TGTGCCAGCAGTAGGGGGGGGTACTCCTACGAGCAGTACTTC.

This clone was counted a single time. The chain links TRBV5-4 to TRBJ2-3, with no clear D. This CDR3 contains 12 residues. Deletions cut 4 bases from V and 1 base from J, with 4 bases between. Germline V lookup: CDR1 SGHNT, CDR2 YYREEE (reference sequence). Here the CDR3 DNA reads TGTGCCAGCAGCGACCGCACAGATACGCAGTATTTT. Amino acids: CASSDRTDTQYF. The whole variable domain, filled in from reference TRBV5-4 and TRBJ2-3, reads ETGVTQSPTHLIKTRGQQVTLRCSSQSGHNTVSWYQQALGQGPQFIFQYYREEENGRGNFPPRFSGLQFPNYSSELNVNALELDDSALYLCASSDRTDTQYFGPGTRLTVL.

The chain is built from TRBV28 and TRBJ2-6; tentative D call: TRBD2 (6 bases). There are 15 residues in the CDR3. The V end was cut by 6 bases, the J end by 2 bases, with 11 bases between. Germline CDR1 and CDR2: MDHEN and SYDVKM. The CDR3 sequence: CASRDGSPGANVLTF. As DNA, the CDR3 is TGTGCCAGCAGGGACGGGAGTCCTGGGGCCAACGTCCTGACTTTC.